These T cell receptor beta chains were read from a single sample in a study of radiation and T cells in renal cell carcinoma. Sequenced by immunoSEQ multiplex PCR; TCRdb stores in-frame clones only, minus some. Among tens of thousands of clones listed, 65% to 85% were seen once. Material: blood, obtained from a patient whose treatment included radiotherapy and nephrectomy. The origin of the receptors is a man in his fifties or sixties with renal cell carcinoma. CDR3s include the opening cysteine and the closing phenylalanine or tryptophan. D genes are given only for firm matches. Expanded clones are given a class, and other clones once, few, many or no size at all.

V	size	D	J	CDR3	DNA
TRBV10-3	.	.	TRBJ2-3	CAIRGVPRTDTQYF	TGTGCCATCAGGGGGGTCCCAAGAACAGATACGCAGTATTTT
TRBV29-1	.	.	TRBJ2-7	CSVVDEFLYEQYF	TGCAGCGTTGTAGACGAATTCCTATACGAGCAGTACTTC
TRBV7-9	.	.	TRBJ2-1	CASSPRGRVSYNEQFF	TGTGCCAGCAGCCCCCGGGGTAGAGTCTCGTACAATGAGCAGTTCTTC
TRBV6-6	once	.	TRBJ2-2	CASSYTALGLTGELFF	TGTGCCAGCAGTTACACCGCCTTAGGGCTGACCGGGGAGCTGTTTTTT
TRBV10-1	once	.	TRBJ2-2	CASSGVAANTGELFF	TGCGCCAGCAGTGGCGTAGCCGCGAACACCGGGGAGCTGTTTTTT
TRBV5-1	.	TRBD2	TRBJ2-7	CASSLVSSGKVYEQYF	TGCGCCAGCAGCTTGGTGTCTAGCGGGAAAGTATACGAGCAGTACTTC
TRBV5-3	.	TRBD1	TRBJ2-5	CARSRWDRVETQYF	TGTGCCAGAAGCCGCTGGGACAGGGTAGAGACCCAGTACTTC
TRBV7-9	once	.	TRBJ2-1	CASSLGTGSSYNEQFF	TGTGCCAGCAGCTTAGGTACGGGGAGCTCCTACAATGAGCAGTTCTTC
TRBV30	.	.	TRBJ1-2	CAWSRLRGGDQSYGYTF	TGTGCCTGGAGTAGATTGAGAGGCGGGGATCAGAGTTATGGCTACACCTTC
TRBV15	.	.	TRBJ2-7	CATSRDKGGAYEQYF	TGTGCCACCAGCAGAGATAAAGGGGGAGCCTACGAGCAGTACTTC
TRBV6-5	few	.	TRBJ1-5	CASSPLQSGDQPQHF	TGTGCCAGCAGCCCCCTACAGAGTGGCGATCAGCCCCAGCATTTT
TRBV7-9	.	TRBD1	TRBJ1-1	CASSPSTGGDTEAFF	TGTGCCAGCAGCCCCTCGACAGGGGGCGACACTGAAGCTTTCTTT
TRBV6-1	.	TRBD1	TRBJ2-5	CASSGGQAAETQYF	TGTGCCAGCAGTGGGGGACAGGCGGCGGAGACCCAGTACTTC
TRBV9	.	.	TRBJ1-2	CASSVGAGVSGYTF	TGTGCCAGCAGCGTAGGGGCAGGGGTATCCGGCTACACCTTC
TRBV2	once	TRBD2	TRBJ2-7	CASSRTSGSYEQYF	TGTGCCAGCAGTAGGACTAGCGGCTCCTACGAGCAGTACTTC
TRBV9	once	TRBD1	TRBJ2-2	CASSDPKQGADTGELFF	TGTGCCAGCAGCGACCCCAAACAGGGGGCGGACACCGGGGAGCTGTTTTTT
TRBV27	.	TRBD1	TRBJ2-1	CASSTPRDRGYNEQFF	TGTGCCAGCAGTACCCCCCGGGACAGGGGCTACAATGAGCAGTTCTTC
TRBV28	.	TRBD1	TRBJ2-2	CASIWTGVTGELFF	TGTGCCAGCATCTGGACAGGGGTGACCGGGGAGCTGTTTTTT
TRBV7-2	.	.	TRBJ2-2	CASSLDRSTGELFF	TGTGCCAGCAGCTTAGACAGAAGCACCGGGGAGCTGTTTTTT
TRBV7-6	.	.	TRBJ2-3	CASFGGTSTDTQYF	TGTGCCAGCTTTGGCGGGACTAGCACAGATACGCAGTATTTT
TRBV2	few	.	TRBJ1-4	CASTRGFDEKLFF	TGTGCCAGCACGCGGGGTTTTGATGAAAAACTGTTTTTT
TRBV5-4	.	TRBD1	TRBJ1-1	CASSKDRAKTEAFF	TGTGCCAGCAGCAAGGACAGGGCAAAAACTGAAGCTTTCTTT
TRBV7-9	.	.	TRBJ2-1	CASVPSYNEQFF	TGTGCCAGCGTCCCTTCCTACAATGAGCAGTTCTTC
TRBV19	.	.	TRBJ2-3	CASKGGGTDTQYF	TGTGCCAGTAAGGGGGGCGGCACAGATACGCAGTATTTT
TRBV5-4	.	.	TRBJ2-2	CASSWGLPNTGELFF	TGTGCCAGCAGCTGGGGACTCCCGAACACCGGGGAGCTGTTTTTT
TRBV6-6	.	.	TRBJ1-1	CASRTGENTEAFF	TGTGCCAGCAGGACAGGCGAGAACACTGAAGCTTTCTTT
TRBV5-1	.	TRBD2	TRBJ2-1	CASAEGTSGKNEQFF	TGCGCCAGCGCCGAGGGGACTAGCGGGAAAAATGAGCAGTTCTTC
TRBV6-1	.	.	TRBJ1-2	CASSVGDANYGYTF	TGTGCCAGCAGTGTCGGGGACGCTAACTATGGCTACACCTTC
TRBV11-3	.	.	TRBJ2-2	CASSLGPIDGELFF	TGTGCCAGCAGCTTAGGGCCTATTGACGGGGAGCTGTTTTTT
TRBV2	.	.	TRBJ1-4	CASSERVLREKLFF	TGTGCCAGCAGTGAGAGAGTTTTGAGGGAAAAACTGTTTTTT
TRBV18	.	TRBD1	TRBJ1-2	CASSPGTGAYGYTF	TGTGCCAGCTCACCCGGGACAGGGGCCTATGGCTACACCTTC
TRBV28	.	.	TRBJ1-2	CASDVGNAGGYTF	TGTGCCAGCGATGTCGGGAATGCGGGAGGCTACACCTTC
TRBV19	.	.	TRBJ2-1	CASSAWDSFGYNEQFF	TGTGCCAGTAGTGCCTGGGACTCCTTTGGCTACAATGAGCAGTTCTTC
TRBV11-3	.	.	TRBJ2-1	CASSTSWDYNEQFF	TGTGCCAGCAGCACTAGCTGGGACTACAATGAGCAGTTCTTC
TRBV11-1	.	.	TRBJ1-1	CASSLLPRTNRPEAFF	TGTGCCAGCAGCTTACTTCCACGGACGAACCGCCCTGAAGCTTTCTTT
TRBV30	.	.	TRBJ1-5	CAWSSAGLGQPQHF	TGTGCCTGGAGTTCGGCCGGGCTCGGCCAGCCCCAGCATTTT
TRBV9	.	TRBD2	TRBJ2-7	CASSVSGGRGYEQYF	TGTGCCAGCAGCGTTAGTGGCGGGAGGGGGTACGAGCAGTACTTC
TRBV27	.	.	TRBJ2-7	CASSLVPGGIYEQYF	TGTGCCAGCAGTTTAGTGCCAGGCGGAATTTACGAGCAGTACTTC
TRBV7-9	.	.	TRBJ2-1	CASSPTQGTEQFF	TGTGCCAGCAGCCCAACCCAGGGTACTGAGCAGTTCTTC
TRBV7-6	.	.	TRBJ2-5	CASSLTGLYQETQYF	TGTGCCAGCAGCCTCACGGGATTGTACCAAGAGACCCAGTACTTC
TRBV23-1	.	TRBD1	TRBJ1-1	CASSQSHRDRVLNTEAFF	TGCGCCAGCAGTCAATCCCACCGGGACAGGGTATTGAACACTGAAGCTTTCTTT
TRBV11-1	.	.	TRBJ2-1	CASSLGGYNEQFF	TGTGCCAGCAGCTTAGGGGGCTACAATGAGCAGTTCTTC
TRBV11-3	.	.	TRBJ2-5	CASSGGDPGETQYF	TGTGCCAGCAGCGGTGGGGATCCGGGGGAGACCCAGTACTTC
TRBV4-3	.	.	TRBJ2-3	CASSQRLYSDTQYF	TGCGCCAGCAGCCAACGACTATATTCAGATACGCAGTATTTT
TRBV7-9	.	.	TRBJ2-1	CASSLLFADPQFF	TGTGCCAGCAGCTTACTTTTCGCGGACCCGCAGTTCTTC
TRBV7-9	.	TRBD1	TRBJ1-3	CASSLFGQGTGNTIYF	TGTGCCAGCAGCTTGTTCGGACAGGGAACGGGAAACACCATATATTTT
TRBV2	.	.	TRBJ2-2	CASMKGLGGELFF	TGTGCCAGCATGAAAGGGCTAGGGGGGGAGCTGTTTTTT
TRBV7-7	.	TRBD1	TRBJ2-1	CASSPNTGVRSYNEQFF	TGTGCCAGCAGCCCGAACACAGGGGTAAGGTCCTACAATGAGCAGTTCTTC
TRBV4-1	.	.	TRBJ2-3	CASSPDGGTQYF	TGCGCCAGCAGCCCAGACGGGGGTACGCAGTATTTT